This T cell receptor beta chain stems from a study of cytomegalovirus exposure and HLA in healthy donors. The CDR3 has 15 residues. CDR1 is WSHSY and CDR2 is SAAADI in the germline V gene. V lost 5 bases and J lost 5; bases outside the gene matches: 5. PCR used 60 Vbeta primers and 13 Jbeta primers. Per the original data handling: As a later analysis found, there were 60 million to 90 million unique TCR beta chains, of which roughly 11 million were shared. Libraries were prepared by immunoSEQ multiplex PCR; TCRdb keeps only in-frame clonotypes and omits some of them. The DNA gave D and trimming, while V, J and clone size come from that table. The sample carries 140,000 to 150,000 clones, over 60% recorded once.

Sequencing was done on a sample of PBMCs. The rearrangement uses TRBV10-2 and TRBJ2-1; 11 bases fit TRBD2. This receptor was obtained from a woman aged 18-29 years in good health and CMV-seronegative. Here the CDR3 reads CASSITSGGHNEQFF. CDR3 nucleotides: TGCGCCAGCAGTATTACTAGCGGGGGACACAATGAGCAGTTCTTC.